This T cell receptor (beta chain) was profiled in a study of cytomegalovirus exposure and HLA in healthy donors. This CDR3 comprises 16 residues. Per germline, CDR1 LGHNA and CDR2 YNFKEQ. Trimming stripped 0 bases from V and 0 bases from J, with 6 bases between. General study points: Researchers reported in a later analysis that a missense DCLRE1C variant was tied to TCR beta V- and J-gene trimming.

PCR used 60 Vbeta primers and 13 Jbeta primers. Measured with immunoSEQ multiplex PCR; TCRdb has only the in-frame clones, and not every one. The sample holds roughly 50,000 clones. Comments on this clone: The antigen is unknown.

Sequencing was performed on PBMCs. The chain links TRBV4-2 to TRBJ2-6; no clear D. The clonotype comes from a male donor in good health and CMV-seropositive. CDR3 sequence (DNA): TGTGCCAGCAGCCAAGATTGGGCCTCTGGGGCCAACGTCCTGACTTTC. It translates to CASSQDWASGANVLTF.